This TCR beta chain was sequenced during a study of T-cell memory formation after mild COVID-19. About the research overall: Clusters were largely donor specific.

Study-wide findings and caveats: Among contracting clones, CD4+ were mainly CM/EM and CD8+ enriched in EMRA. Within pre-infection memory, some responding clones were found, suggesting cross-reactive memory joined.

As to this clonotype: Its target is unknown. A junction end diverges from the germline sequence, so it may reflect a read error.

The 5'RACE method, run with constant-segment primers, produced TCR alpha and TCR beta cDNA libraries (carrying sample barcodes and UMIs). TCRdb redid the calling of the 5' RACE reads with MiXCR, one entry per CDR3 protein. Of about 400,000 distinct CDR3 sequences listed, about 25% are singletons. Sequenced input: PBMCs or a T cell subset sorted from them (not recorded which). This TCR derives from an adult woman who had mild COVID-19 (a few samples of this study predate the infection). Cell type and time point are not known.

The CDR3 nucleotides are TGCAGCGTCGAAGGTGTTAAGGGGAACCCGAACACTGAAGCTTTCTTT. This encodes CSVEGVKGNPNTEAFF. The rearrangement joins TRBV29-1 to TRBJ1-1; maybe TRBD1 (5 bases). Germline V gene lookup returns CDR1 SQVTM and CDR2 ANQGSEA. The CDR3 length is 16 residues. The full variable domain, its missing parts supplied by reference TRBV29-1 and TRBJ1-1, is SAVISQKPSRDICQRGTSLTIQCQVDSQVTMMFWYRQQPGQSLTLIATANQGSEATYESGFVIDKFPISRPNLTFSTLTVSNMSPEDSSIYLCSVEGVKGNPNTEAFFGQGTRLTVV.